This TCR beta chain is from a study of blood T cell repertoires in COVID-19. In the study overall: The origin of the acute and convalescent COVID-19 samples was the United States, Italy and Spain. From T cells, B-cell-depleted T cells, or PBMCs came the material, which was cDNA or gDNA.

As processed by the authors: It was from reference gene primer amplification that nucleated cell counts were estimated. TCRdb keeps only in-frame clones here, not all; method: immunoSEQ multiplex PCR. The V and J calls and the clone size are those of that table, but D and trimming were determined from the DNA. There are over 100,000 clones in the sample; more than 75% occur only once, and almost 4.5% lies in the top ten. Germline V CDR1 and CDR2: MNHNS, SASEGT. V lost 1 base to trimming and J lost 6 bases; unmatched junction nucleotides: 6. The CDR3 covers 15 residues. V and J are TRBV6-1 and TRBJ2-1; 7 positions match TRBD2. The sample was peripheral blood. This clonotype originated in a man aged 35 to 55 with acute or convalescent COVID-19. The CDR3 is CASSEVGRAGNEQFF. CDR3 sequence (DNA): TGTGCCAGCAGTGAAGTGGGGAGGGCGGGCAATGAGCAGTTCTTC.